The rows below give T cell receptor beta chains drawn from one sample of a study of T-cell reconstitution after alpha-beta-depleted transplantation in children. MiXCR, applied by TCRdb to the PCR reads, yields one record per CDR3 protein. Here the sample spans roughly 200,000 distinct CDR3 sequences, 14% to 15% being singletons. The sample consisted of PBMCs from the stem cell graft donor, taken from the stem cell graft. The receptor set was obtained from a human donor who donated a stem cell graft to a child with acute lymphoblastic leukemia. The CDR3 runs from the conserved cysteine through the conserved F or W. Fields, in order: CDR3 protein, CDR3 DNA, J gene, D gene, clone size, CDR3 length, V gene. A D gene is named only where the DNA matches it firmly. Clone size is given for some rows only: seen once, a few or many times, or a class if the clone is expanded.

CASSVIDEQFF,TGTGCCAGCAGTGTAATAGATGAGCAGTTCTTC,TRBJ2-1,.,.,11,TRBV6-1
CASSQLTGPYEQYF,TGCGCCAGCAGTCAATTAACAGGCCCCTACGAGCAGTACTTC,TRBJ2-7,.,.,14,TRBV5-1
CASSYSGQGVHEQYF,TGTGCCAGCAGTTATTCGGGACAGGGAGTACACGAGCAGTACTTC,TRBJ2-7,TRBD1,many,15,TRBV6-9
CASSPDRGLNYGYTF,TGCGCCAGCAGCCCAGACAGGGGACTCAACTATGGCTACACCTTC,TRBJ1-2,TRBD1,.,15,TRBV4-1
CASSLQGTSNYGYTF,TGTGCCAGCAGCTTGCAAGGGACCTCTAACTATGGCTACACCTTC,TRBJ1-2,.,many,15,TRBV5-5
CASSYGGDNQPQHF,TGTGCCAGCAGCTACGGGGGGGACAATCAGCCCCAGCATTTT,TRBJ1-5,.,many,14,TRBV5-6
CASTPGLAYNEQFF,TGTGCCAGCACCCCCGGACTAGCGTACAATGAGCAGTTCTTC,TRBJ2-1,TRBD2,many,14,TRBV6-1
CAISLWRELGTQYF,TGTGCCATCAGTCTCTGGCGGGAGTTGGGTACGCAGTATTTT,TRBJ2-3,TRBD2,.,14,TRBV10-3
CASSRLAGGGGEQFF,TGTGCCAGCAGCCGACTAGCGGGAGGGGGGGGTGAGCAGTTCTTC,TRBJ2-1,TRBD2,.,15,TRBV7-2
CASTPGRSYEQYF,TGTGCCAGCACTCCGGGACGGTCCTACGAGCAGTACTTC,TRBJ2-7,.,few,13,TRBV6-6
CASSWLGREETQYF,TGTGCCAGCAGCTGGCTGGGGAGGGAGGAGACCCAGTACTTC,TRBJ2-5,TRBD2,many,14,TRBV7-9
CASSSFGEFGWTEAFF,TGTGCCAGCAGCTCCTTTGGGGAATTCGGATGGACTGAAGCTTTCTTT,TRBJ1-1,.,many,16,TRBV5-4
CASSLPSGDGTEAFF,TGCGCCAGCAGCTTGCCCTCAGGGGACGGCACTGAAGCTTTCTTT,TRBJ1-1,.,.,15,TRBV5-1
CASSPVGGRDTQYF,TGTGCCAGCAGCCCGGTAGGGGGCAGGGATACGCAGTATTTT,TRBJ2-3,TRBD1,many,14,TRBV5-6
CASSFPPGLAGPNTGELFF,TGTGCCAGCAGCTTCCCCCCGGGACTAGCGGGACCCAACACCGGGGAGCTGTTTTTT,TRBJ2-2,TRBD2,.,19,TRBV5-6
CASSLTGTSGGDEQFF,TGTGCCAGCAGCTTAACCGGGACTAGCGGTGGGGATGAGCAGTTCTTC,TRBJ2-1,TRBD2,many,16,TRBV5-4
CASSPGDSDEKLFF,TGTGCCAGCAGTCCTGGGGACAGTGATGAAAAACTGTTTTTT,TRBJ1-4,TRBD1,many,14,TRBV6-1
CASTLRSSGRIGGETQYF,TGTGCCAGCACTTTGAGGTCTAGCGGGAGAATCGGTGGAGAGACCCAGTACTTC,TRBJ2-5,TRBD2,few,18,TRBV12-3/TRBV12-4